This T cell receptor (beta chain) was sequenced in a study of blood T cell repertoires in COVID-19 (dated by TCRdb to the early 2020s). Regarding the complete study: Samples from collaborators originated in the United States, Italy and Spain and spanned both the acute and convalescent phases of COVID-19. Subjects who had been exposed to COVID-19, were actively infected with it, or had recovered from it provided the deeply sampled blood TCRbeta repertoires that made up the dataset. Samples were obtained from the ongoing ImmuneRACE study (first 160 participants) and from 1,200 or so subjects provided by 6 global collaborators. The sample metadata nearly always contained a de-identified subject ID, COVID-19 status, age in years and sex. Where available, HLA class I and class II types were obtained from metadata supplied by the sample provider rather than from assay-based typing. A freely available public database, intended as a resource for researchers studying the immune response to SARS-CoV-2, is where the repertoires were released. The material from the prospective study consisted of cDNA or gDNA derived from T cells, B-cell-depleted T cells, or PBMCs.

Participants in the prospective study were enrolled through a virtual design, were aged about 18 to 100 years, and lived in approximately 24 United States geographic areas. Cohort assignment in the prospective study relied on participant-reported clinical history from a screening survey and a study questionnaire. For ImmuneRACE Cohort 3, a participant was defined as recovered based on two consecutive negative NP/OP PCR tests, clearance by a healthcare professional, or resolution of symptoms. In the prospective study, whole blood, serum and a nasopharyngeal or oropharyngeal swab were collected from each participant by mobile phlebotomists. Over a roughly 2-month period, participants in the prospective study had the option of providing additional blood draws and questionnaires. Before DNA extraction, blood samples from the prospective study were shipped at room temperature or frozen. About this clone itself: It lacks a known antigen. No qualities accompany the bases; no much larger clone lies one base away.

What the study reported, not specific to this receptor: The quantity of clinical and demographic metadata differed by source and by participant and was supplied without curation.

TCRbeta CDR3 regions were amplified from genomic DNA using the immunoSEQ Assay, a bias-controlled multiplex PCR. The authors' pipeline ran thus. Nucleated cell counts per sample were estimated from amplification of reference gene primers within the assay. To quantify the absolute abundance of each unique TCRbeta CDR3 rearrangement, sequence reads were collapsed and filtered. For each sample, productive Simpson clonality was calculated as the square root of Simpson's diversity index across productive rearrangements. The source is immuneACCESS, and TCRdb retained only in-frame sequences with V and J called. Part of the clones is not carried over; for the studies checked, unresolved V genes explain less than half of this, and the remainder is unexplained. The V and J calls and clone size were taken over from that table, and D and trimming were inferred from the DNA. In this sample the table shows over 120,000 clones, roughly 88% of which occur a single time. Of the sample, roughly 4% falls within the top ten clones.

This TCR was recovered from a man aged 45-65 years who had recovered from COVID-19. The source material was PBMCs or T cells enriched from blood (not recorded which).

This receptor has the CDR3 CASSDIGGGKNIQYF. The DNA is as follows: TGTGCCAGCAGTGACATTGGCGGGGGCAAAAACATTCAGTACTTC. The chain employs TRBV2 and TRBJ2-4; 7 of the junction bases match TRBD2. CDR1 and CDR2, per the germline V gene, are SNHLY and FYNNEI. Trimming accounts for 3 bases at V and 3 bases at J, while the number of junction bases matched to no gene is 5. From its cysteine to its phenylalanine, the CDR3 spans 15 amino acids. Only the CDR3 portion is preserved as DNA: 45 bases, with reading frame beginning at the first base.